This T cell receptor (beta chain) was sequenced during a study of CD4 T cells in relation to SARS-CoV-2 and coronaviruses. For this clone: The target antigen is unknown.

Unexposed donor CD4+ T cells date from about 2011-2019, before the COVID-19 pandemic. After about 10 days of culture, CD4+ T cells were isolated. Here immunoSEQ multiplex PCR was the method, and the copy in TCRdb shows in-frame clones only, minus some. The data contain more than 20,000 clones, roughly 71% of them singletons. The source is a human donor in good health. The specimen was CD4+ T cells from PBMCs, cultured in vitro.

CDR3 DNA: TGCAGCGTGCGCCTGTCGGGCACCGGGGAGCTGTTTTTT. It is translated as CSVRLSGTGELFF. V gene TRBV29-1 combines with J gene TRBJ2-2; D gene ambiguous. The germline CDR1 and CDR2 sequences are SQVTM and ANQGSEA. The CDR3 has 13 amino acids. V shed 6 bases and J shed 4 bases, with 12 bases lying between them.